The rows below give T cell receptor beta chains drawn from one sample of a study of brain T cells in children with intractable seizures. Libraries were prepared by immunoSEQ multiplex PCR; TCRdb keeps only in-frame clonotypes and omits some of them. The data show 80,000 or so clones, under 95% seen once. Here the sequenced sample was peripheral blood, taken at surgery. The origin of the receptors is a girl aged 2 to 9 with Rasmussen encephalitis and intractable seizures. Both conserved end residues are part of each CDR3. Fields, in order: CDR3 DNA, CDR3 protein, D gene, V gene, J gene, clone size. A D gene is named only where the DNA matches it firmly. Some rows have no size entry. The others give once, few or many, or a class for an expanded clone.

CDR3 DNA: TGTGCCAGCAGCCAAAAAGACGCCATTCAGTACTTC
CDR3 protein: CASSQKDAIQYF
D gene: NA
V gene: TRBV3-1/TRBV3-2
J gene: TRBJ2-4
clone size: once

CDR3 DNA: TGTGCCAGCAGCACCGGACGGACCTACGAGCAGTACTTC
CDR3 protein: CASSTGRTYEQYF
D gene: NA
V gene: TRBV5-4
J gene: TRBJ2-7
clone size: NA

CDR3 DNA: TGTGCCAGCAGCTCGGACTATTCTAGCACAGATACGCAGTATTTT
CDR3 protein: CASSSDYSSTDTQYF
D gene: NA
V gene: TRBV7-9
J gene: TRBJ2-3
clone size: NA

CDR3 DNA: TGCGCCAGCAGCTTGCGGGCCTGGGACAATCTTCTTCAAGAGACCCAGTACTTC
CDR3 protein: CASSLRAWDNLLQETQYF
D gene: NA
V gene: TRBV5-1
J gene: TRBJ2-5
clone size: NA

CDR3 DNA: TGTGCCAGCGCTAGCGGGAGTTACAATGAGCAGTTCTTC
CDR3 protein: CASASGSYNEQFF
D gene: TRBD2
V gene: TRBV7-9
J gene: TRBJ2-1
clone size: NA

CDR3 DNA: TGTGCCAGCAGCTTCCGATCTGGGGCCAACGTCCTGACTTTC
CDR3 protein: CASSFRSGANVLTF
D gene: NA
V gene: TRBV7-9
J gene: TRBJ2-6
clone size: NA

CDR3 DNA: TGCAGTGCTAGAGGGGGGGGTGAAGCTTTCTTT
CDR3 protein: CSARGGGEAFF
D gene: NA
V gene: TRBV20-1
J gene: TRBJ1-1
clone size: NA

CDR3 DNA: TGTGCCAGCAGTGACGGACGCATTGATGGCTACACCTTC
CDR3 protein: CASSDGRIDGYTF
D gene: NA
V gene: TRBV6-1
J gene: TRBJ1-2
clone size: once

CDR3 DNA: TGTGCCAGCAGCGTAGCGGGCACCGGCTATGGCTACACCTTC
CDR3 protein: CASSVAGTGYGYTF
D gene: NA
V gene: TRBV9
J gene: TRBJ1-2
clone size: NA

CDR3 DNA: TGTGCCAGCAGCTTAGGGGACAGGGGGCGAGGCAATGAGCAGTTCTTC
CDR3 protein: CASSLGDRGRGNEQFF
D gene: TRBD1
V gene: TRBV7-3
J gene: TRBJ2-1
clone size: NA

CDR3 DNA: TGTGCCTGGAGTGTTGGATATAAACTGTTTTTT
CDR3 protein: CAWSVGYKLFF
D gene: NA
V gene: TRBV30
J gene: TRBJ1-4
clone size: NA

CDR3 DNA: TGTGCCAGCAGTGACAGGGGAAGATCGGAAAACATTCAGTACTTC
CDR3 protein: CASSDRGRSENIQYF
D gene: NA
V gene: TRBV2
J gene: TRBJ2-4
clone size: NA

CDR3 DNA: TGTGCCAGCAGGCCGCAGGGGGCCTGGGGCTACACCTTC
CDR3 protein: CASRPQGAWGYTF
D gene: TRBD1
V gene: TRBV12-3/TRBV12-4
J gene: TRBJ1-2
clone size: few

CDR3 DNA: TGTGCCAGCAGTTTATTCCCGCTCCCCGACGGCTCCTCACCCCTCCACTTT
CDR3 protein: CASSLFPLPDGSSPLHF
D gene: NA
V gene: TRBV27
J gene: TRBJ1-6
clone size: NA

CDR3 DNA: TGTGCCTGGAGAAAGTTGACAAGCGATCAGCCCCAGCATTTT
CDR3 protein: CAWRKLTSDQPQHF
D gene: NA
V gene: TRBV30
J gene: TRBJ1-5
clone size: NA

CDR3 DNA: TGCAGTGGGACGATGAACACTGAAGCTTTCTTT
CDR3 protein: CSGTMNTEAFF
D gene: NA
V gene: TRBV20-1
J gene: TRBJ1-1
clone size: medium-sized

CDR3 DNA: TGCAGCGTTGGCAGGGCCCCAAACTATGGCTACACCTTC
CDR3 protein: CSVGRAPNYGYTF
D gene: NA
V gene: TRBV29-1
J gene: TRBJ1-2
clone size: NA

CDR3 DNA: TGTGCCAGCAGCGAGGACAGGGGGCGACGAGAGACCCAGTACTTC
CDR3 protein: CASSEDRGRRETQYF
D gene: TRBD1
V gene: TRBV7-3
J gene: TRBJ2-5
clone size: NA

CDR3 DNA: TGTGCCAGCAGCGAGGACACCTCCACCGGGGAGCTGTTTTTT
CDR3 protein: CASSEDTSTGELFF
D gene: NA
V gene: TRBV9
J gene: TRBJ2-2
clone size: NA

CDR3 DNA: TGTGCCAGCAGTTCCAGGGCCTATGGCTACACCTTC
CDR3 protein: CASSSRAYGYTF
D gene: NA
V gene: TRBV27
J gene: TRBJ1-2
clone size: NA

CDR3 DNA: TGCGCCAGCAGGACGAACACTGAAGCTTTCTTT
CDR3 protein: CASRTNTEAFF
D gene: NA
V gene: TRBV10-2
J gene: TRBJ1-1
clone size: NA

CDR3 DNA: TGTGCCAGCAGACCCTTCGGGGCCCCTGGAGGTGCGACTAATGAAAAACTGTTTTTT
CDR3 protein: CASRPFGAPGGATNEKLFF
D gene: NA
V gene: TRBV9
J gene: TRBJ1-4
clone size: NA

CDR3 DNA: TGCGCCAGCAGGCCCGGGACAGGGACTACTTACGAGCAGTACTTC
CDR3 protein: CASRPGTGTTYEQYF
D gene: TRBD1
V gene: TRBV5-1
J gene: TRBJ2-7
clone size: NA

CDR3 DNA: TGTGCCAGCAGTGCGGACAGGGCATATAGGAACACCATATATTTT
CDR3 protein: CASSADRAYRNTIYF
D gene: TRBD1
V gene: TRBV2
J gene: TRBJ1-3
clone size: NA